What follows describes a single T cell receptor (beta chain). Authors' data handling: Estimation of nucleated cell counts relied on the amplification of reference gene primers. Only in-frame clones appear in the TCRdb table, and some are missing; sequencing was by immunoSEQ multiplex PCR. That table furnishes V, J and clone size, whereas the DNA furnished D and trimming. This table holds some 200,000 clones, 75% to 80% found once. This record comes from a study of blood T cell repertoires in COVID-19. For the study at large: Donors in the United States, Italy and Spain gave samples during acute or convalescent COVID-19. Sources were T cells, B-cell-depleted T cells, or PBMCs; the material itself was cDNA or gDNA.

CDR3 length: 14 residues. The sample comprised peripheral blood. This chain links TRBV12-2 with TRBJ1-1; the listed D gene, TRBD1, was not tested against the DNA. TRBV12-2 is listed as a pseudogene. This receptor was obtained from a woman between 45 and 65 years old with active or convalescent COVID-19. The CDR3 loop is CASRLYRQNTEAFF. The DNA for the CDR3 is TGTGCAAGTCGCTTGTACAGGCAGAACACTGAAGCTTTCTTT.